What follows are 18 T cell receptor beta chains derived from one specimen sequenced in a study of T cell repertoires in cytomegalovirus infection. No antigen has been identified for these receptors. TCRdb processed the reads anew with MiXCR; each CDR3 protein has one entry. The sample records around 900,000 distinct CDR3 sequences, around 32% being singletons. Specimen: cultured CD8+ T cells from PBMCs, collected from culture after CMV antigen stimulation. Receptors were obtained from a human donor in good health (CMV status not recorded). Some clones in this sample may be carry-over from other donors' samples.

The chain couples TRBV18 to TRBJ2-1; the D gene is possibly TRBD2 (6 bases). This CDR3 is 15 amino acids long. Looked up from germline, CDR1 is KGHSH and CDR2 is LQKENI. V shed 1 base and J shed 7 bases, with 14 bases lying between them. The CDR3 loop reads CASSPLQDAGNEQFF. DNA of the CDR3: TGTGCCAGCTCACCACTACAGGACGCGGGGAATGAGCAGTTCTTC. Drawing the rest from reference TRBV18 and TRBJ2-1, the complete variable domain is NAGVMQNPRHLVRRRGQEARLRCSPMKGHSHVYWYRQLPEEGLKFMVYLQKENIIDESGMPKERFSAEFPKEGPSILRIQQVVRGDSAAYFCASSPLQDAGNEQFFGPGTRLTVL.

This clonotype was detected a few times. V gene TRBV28 combines with J gene TRBJ2-4; D is undetermined. This CDR3 has 15 amino acids. Trimming took off 5 bases at V and 6 bases at J, with 17 bases between the two ends. The V gene's germline CDR1 is MDHEN and CDR2 SYDVKM. This chain's CDR3 is CASSPRPADGNIQYF. In nucleotides, the CDR3 is TGTGCCAGCAGTCCGCGGCCCGCTGACGGAAACATTCAGTACTTC.

This clonotype turned up a few times. The chain has TRBV7-8 and TRBJ2-5; TRBD2 matches 11 bases. Unmatched junction bases numbered 4, after V lost 4 bases and J lost 3 bases. Looked up from germline, CDR1 is SGHVS and CDR2 is FQNEAQ. The CDR3 has 15 amino acids. For the CDR3, the DNA is TGTGCCAGCAGCTCCCTGACTAGCGGGAAAGAGACCCAGTACTTC. This codes for CASSSLTSGKETQYF.

The V gene is TRBV18, the J gene TRBJ2-3; 11 bases map to TRBD2. The CDR3 runs to 18 residues. CDR1 is KGHSH and CDR2 is LQKENI in the germline V gene. Trimming took 0 bases from V and 0 from J; bases not matched to a gene: 5. The CDR3 DNA reads TGTGCCAGCTCACCACCGAGTAGCGGGGGGGGCAGCACAGATACGCAGTATTTT. Encoded protein: CASSPPSSGGGSTDTQYF.

The gene calls are TRBV12-3 or TRBV12-4 and TRBJ1-2; TRBD1 aligns across 7 bases. V shed 6 bases, J shed 2 bases, and the junction held 6 bases outside the gene matches. The CDR3 totals 14 residues. CDR3 in DNA: TGTGCCAGCAGCGTCGGGGACAGAAACTATGGCTACACCTTC. It is translated as CASSVGDRNYGYTF.

This clonotype came up a few times. The germline gene is not matched at one end of the junction; a read error may be the cause. This chain links TRBV27 with TRBJ1-2; possible D gene TRBD1, 6 bases. CDR3 length: 16 residues. Germline CDR1 reads MNHEY; CDR2 reads SMNVEV (reference sequence). CDR3 in amino acids: CASSLSPGAYNYGYTF. CDR3 coding DNA: TGTGCCAGCAGCTTATCGCCGGGGGCGTATAACTATGGCTACACCTTC.

This clonotype has ten or more counts. This chain joins TRBV7-2 and TRBJ1-2; D unresolved. Germline CDR1 and CDR2: SGHTA and FQGNSA. CDR3 length equals 15 residues. Trimming shortened V by 4 bases and J by 1 base, and 13 bases separated the two germline ends. CDR3 nucleotide sequence: TGTGCCAGCAGCTCTTACGGATCGCATAACTATGGCTACACCTTC. Residues: CASSSYGSHNYGYTF.

This clonotype showed up many times. The chain couples TRBV12-3 or TRBV12-4 to TRBJ1-5; D not resolved. CDR3 length: 14 residues. The germline V and J ends were trimmed by 8 bases and 2 bases, with 13 bases remaining between them. The CDR3, as DNA: TGTGCCAGCGCTCCGGGGAACCGCAATCAGCCCCAGCATTTT. Protein product: CASAPGNRNQPQHF.

This clonotype was picked up a small number of times. The chain has TRBV6-2 or TRBV6-3 and TRBJ2-7, with D possibly matching TRBD1 (5 bases). The germline V gene encodes CDR1 MNHEY and CDR2 SVGEGT. The CDR3 has 13 amino acids. V was pared by 3 bases and J by 5 bases, with 11 bases between. CDR3 protein: CASSYGIRDEQYF. CDR3 nucleotides: TGTGCCAGCAGTTATGGAATCAGGGACGAGCAGTACTTC.

The chain carries TRBV10-3 and TRBJ1-5; no firm D call. This CDR3 contains 13 residues. Per the germline V gene, CDR1 is ENHRY and CDR2 is SYGVKD. The V and J ends lost 5 bases and 4 bases respectively, with 9 bases between them. CDR3 bases: TGTGCCATCAGTCTACGCGGTAATCAGCCCCAGCATTTT. Amino acids: CAISLRGNQPQHF.

This clonotype has a count of ten or more. The V call is TRBV7-9, the J call TRBJ2-3; 8 bases line up with TRBD1. Germline V gene data show CDR1 as SEHNR and CDR2 as FQNEAQ (reference sequence). CDR3 length equals 15 residues. V was clipped by 2 bases and J by 0 bases; unmatched bases: 1. Written as DNA, the CDR3 is TGTGCCAGCAGCTTACAGGGGGCGAGCACAGATACGCAGTATTTT. Translated: CASSLQGASTDTQYF.

A note on this clonotype: Sequence at one end of the junction differs from germline and may be a read error. The chain is built from TRBV5-4 and TRBJ1-2, with 7 bases aligning to TRBD1. The CDR3 contains 12 residues. Germline V gene sequence: CDR1 SGHNT, CDR2 YYREEE (reference sequence). In nucleotides, the CDR3 is TGTGCCAGCAGCCCCGGGACAGACGCGTATTCCTTC. Protein: CASSPGTDAYSF.

The V and J genes are TRBV7-9 and TRBJ1-5; D gene unclear. TRBJ2-3 explains the end of the DNA better; the J call may be wrong. CDR1 is SEHNR and CDR2 is FQNEAQ in the germline V gene (reference sequence). CDR3 length equals 19 residues. For the CDR3, the DNA is TGTGCCAGCCCGCCCCGGGCAATCAAATTCCCCCTTAGCAATCAGCCCCAGTATTTT. This encodes CASPPRAIKFPLSNQPQYF.

The V and J genes are TRBV7-4 and TRBJ2-3; D possibly corresponds to TRBD1 (6 bases). CDR3 length: 16 residues. V gave up 4 bases and J gave up 4 bases, with 18 bases separating them. CDR1 is SGHVT and CDR2 is SQSDAQ in the germline V gene. The CDR3: CASSSQKWDISDTQYF. The CDR3 DNA sequence: TGTGCCAGCAGCTCCCAAAAATGGGACATCTCAGATACGCAGTATTTT.

This chain connects TRBV5-4 to TRBJ1-6; the D is unclear. Germline loops: CDR1 SGHNT, CDR2 YYREEE (reference sequence). The CDR3 runs to 16 residues. V lost 3 bases and J 4 bases, leaving 14 bases between the germline ends. CDR3 sequence: CASSSSPSPYNSPLHF. CDR3 DNA sequence: TGTGCCAGCAGCTCCTCGCCGTCGCCGTATAATTCACCCCTCCACTTT.

The CDR3 sequence: CASSLRGWADTQYF. DNA of the CDR3: TGTGCCAGCAGTTTACGGGGGTGGGCAGATACGCAGTATTTT. This chain connects TRBV12-3 or TRBV12-4 to TRBJ2-3; D possibly corresponds to TRBD2 (6 bases). The CDR3 contains 14 residues. Trimming took 2 bases from V and 4 from J, leaving 10 bases between them.

This clonotype appeared a few times. This chain connects TRBV4-1 to TRBJ2-3, with 8 bases aligning to TRBD1. This CDR3 region has 19 residues. Losses at the gene ends were 2 bases for V and 2 bases for J; bases not matched to a gene: 15. The germline V gene encodes CDR1 MGHRA and CDR2 YSYEKL. The CDR3 loop reads CASSQLGTGQGRNTDTQYF. DNA for the CDR3: TGCGCCAGCAGCCAACTCGGAACAGGACAGGGAAGGAACACAGATACGCAGTATTTT.

This clonotype has only a few counts. CDR3 DNA: TGTGCCAGCAGCTTTCTCTCAGATCAAGAGACCCAGTACTTC. Its translation: CASSFLSDQETQYF. The chain combines TRBV7-8 with TRBJ2-5; D uncertain. The CDR3 is 14 amino acids. Trimming cost V 3 bases and J 2 bases, with 10 bases left between them. Per germline, CDR1 SGHVS and CDR2 FQNEAQ.